Sequencing of this T cell receptor (beta chain) was carried out in a study of control samples from healthy donors and cancer patients. This clone showed up just once. The data were produced by immunoSEQ multiplex PCR, yet TCRdb's version contains in-frame clones alone and is incomplete. This table holds about 140,000 clones, 94% found once. This CDR3 spans 16 amino acids. Germline CDR1 reads MDHEN; CDR2 reads SYDVKM. Trimming took 2 bases from V and 6 from J; bases not matched to a gene: 12. The sample taken for sequencing was blood. This chain joins TRBV28 and TRBJ2-7; TRBD2 matches 8 bases. The sequence derives from a man aged 40-55 years in good health. CDR3 protein: CASSLIIGRAGVEQYF. The CDR3 DNA reads as TGTGCCAGCAGTTTAATTATCGGGAGGGCCGGGGTCGAGCAGTACTTC.